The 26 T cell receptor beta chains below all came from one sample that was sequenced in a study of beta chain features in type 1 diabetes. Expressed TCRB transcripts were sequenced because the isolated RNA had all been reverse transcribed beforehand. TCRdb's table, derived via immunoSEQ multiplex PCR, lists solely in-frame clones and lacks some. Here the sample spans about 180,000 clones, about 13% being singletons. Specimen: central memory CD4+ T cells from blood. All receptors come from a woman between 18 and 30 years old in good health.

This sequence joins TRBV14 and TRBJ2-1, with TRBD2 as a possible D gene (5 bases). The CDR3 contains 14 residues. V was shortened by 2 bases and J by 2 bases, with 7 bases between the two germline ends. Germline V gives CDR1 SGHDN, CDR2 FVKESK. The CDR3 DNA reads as TGTGCCAGCAGCCAAACTAGACCCTACAATGAGCAGTTCTTC. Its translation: CASSQTRPYNEQFF.

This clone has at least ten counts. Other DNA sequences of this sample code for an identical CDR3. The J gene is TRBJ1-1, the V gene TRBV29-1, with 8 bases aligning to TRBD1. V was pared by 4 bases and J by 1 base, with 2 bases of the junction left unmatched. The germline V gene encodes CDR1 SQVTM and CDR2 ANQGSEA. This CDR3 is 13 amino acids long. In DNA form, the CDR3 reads TGCAGCGTTGGACAGGGGCCGAACACTGAAGCTTTCTTT. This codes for CSVGQGPNTEAFF.

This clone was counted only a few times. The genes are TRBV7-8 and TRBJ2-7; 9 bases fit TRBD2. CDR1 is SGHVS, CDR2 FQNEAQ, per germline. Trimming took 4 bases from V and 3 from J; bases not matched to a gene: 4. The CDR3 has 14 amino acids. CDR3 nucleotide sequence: TGTGCCAGCAGCTCGCGGGAGGGCCTCTACGAGCAGTACTTC. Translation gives CASSSREGLYEQYF.

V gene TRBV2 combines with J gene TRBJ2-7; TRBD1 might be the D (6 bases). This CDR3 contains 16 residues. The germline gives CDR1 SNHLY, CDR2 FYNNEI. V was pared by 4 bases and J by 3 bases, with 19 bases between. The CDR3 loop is CASSGLFGTTLYEQYF. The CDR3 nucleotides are TGTGCCAGCAGTGGGTTGTTTGGGACAACCCTCTACGAGCAGTACTTC. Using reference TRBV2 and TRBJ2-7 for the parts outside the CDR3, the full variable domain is EPEVTQTPSHQVTQMGQEVILRCVPISNHLYFYWYRQILGQKVEFLVSFYNNEISEKSEIFDDQFSVERPDGSNFTLKIRSTKLEDSAMYFCASSGLFGTTLYEQYFGPGTRLTVT.

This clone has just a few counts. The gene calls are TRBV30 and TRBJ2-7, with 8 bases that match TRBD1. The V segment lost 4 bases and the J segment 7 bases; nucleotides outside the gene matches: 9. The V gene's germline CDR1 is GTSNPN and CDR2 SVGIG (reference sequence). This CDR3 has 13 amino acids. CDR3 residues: CAWTVGTGTEQYF. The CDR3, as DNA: TGTGCCTGGACGGTTGGGACAGGCACGGAGCAGTACTTC.

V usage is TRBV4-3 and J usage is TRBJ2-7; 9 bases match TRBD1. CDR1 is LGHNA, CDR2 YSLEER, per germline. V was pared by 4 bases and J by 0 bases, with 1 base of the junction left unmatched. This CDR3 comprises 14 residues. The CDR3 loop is CASSPTGGSYEQYF. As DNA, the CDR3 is TGCGCCAGCAGCCCGACAGGGGGCTCCTACGAGCAGTACTTC.

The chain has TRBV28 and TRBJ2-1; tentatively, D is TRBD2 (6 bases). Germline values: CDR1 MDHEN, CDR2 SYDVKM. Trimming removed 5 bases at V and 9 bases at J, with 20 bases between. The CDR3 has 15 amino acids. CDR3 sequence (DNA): TGTGCCAGCAGTCTATCGACTAGAAGTGGGGGTGAGCAGTTCTTC. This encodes CASSLSTRSGGEQFF.

In DNA, the CDR3 is TGTGCCAGCAGCTTAGGGGGGGGCTCTGGGGCCAACGTCCTGACTTTC. Its protein product is CASSLGGGSGANVLTF. V usage is TRBV7-2 and J usage is TRBJ2-6; 7 bases are a match to TRBD2. The CDR3 length is 16 residues. Unmatched junction bases numbered 0, after V lost 1 base and J lost 0 bases. Per the germline V gene, CDR1 is SGHTA and CDR2 is FQGNSA.

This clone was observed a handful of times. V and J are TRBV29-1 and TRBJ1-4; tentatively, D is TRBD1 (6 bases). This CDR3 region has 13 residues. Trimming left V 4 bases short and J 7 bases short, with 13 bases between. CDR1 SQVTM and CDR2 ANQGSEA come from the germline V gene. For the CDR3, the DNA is TGCAGCGTTGCGGCAGGGGTTGGTGAAAAACTGTTTTTT. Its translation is CSVAAGVGEKLFF.

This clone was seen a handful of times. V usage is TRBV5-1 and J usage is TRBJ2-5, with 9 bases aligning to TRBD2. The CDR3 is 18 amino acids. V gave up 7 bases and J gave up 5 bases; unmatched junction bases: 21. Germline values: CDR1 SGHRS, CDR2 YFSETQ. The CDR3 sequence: CASRLGHSGRGLGETQYF. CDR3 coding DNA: TGCGCCAGCCGACTAGGGCATAGCGGGAGAGGGCTTGGGGAGACCCAGTACTTC.

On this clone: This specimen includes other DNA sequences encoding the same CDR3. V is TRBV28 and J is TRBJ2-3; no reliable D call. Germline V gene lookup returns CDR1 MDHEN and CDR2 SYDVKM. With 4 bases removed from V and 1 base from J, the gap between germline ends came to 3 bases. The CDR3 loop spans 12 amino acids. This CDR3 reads CASSSGTDTQYF. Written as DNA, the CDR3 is TGTGCCAGCAGTTCCGGCACAGATACGCAGTATTTT.

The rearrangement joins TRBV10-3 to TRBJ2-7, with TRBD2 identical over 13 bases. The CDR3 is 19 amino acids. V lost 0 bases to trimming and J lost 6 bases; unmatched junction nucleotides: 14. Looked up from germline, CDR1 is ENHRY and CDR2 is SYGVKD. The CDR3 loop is CAISESGTSGKEVGGEQYF. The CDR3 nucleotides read TGTGCCATCAGTGAGTCAGGGACTAGCGGGAAAGAAGTCGGCGGCGAGCAGTACTTC.

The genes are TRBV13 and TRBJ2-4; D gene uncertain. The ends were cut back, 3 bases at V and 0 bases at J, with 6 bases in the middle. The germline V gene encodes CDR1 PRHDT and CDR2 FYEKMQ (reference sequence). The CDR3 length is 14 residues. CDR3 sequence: CASSFRRAKNIQYF. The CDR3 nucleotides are TGTGCCAGCAGCTTCCGCAGAGCCAAAAACATTCAGTACTTC.

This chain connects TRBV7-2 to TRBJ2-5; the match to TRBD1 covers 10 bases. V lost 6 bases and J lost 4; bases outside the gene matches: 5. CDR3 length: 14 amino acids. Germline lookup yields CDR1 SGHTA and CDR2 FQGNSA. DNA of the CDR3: TGTGCCAGCAGGCAAGACAGGGGGCGAGAGACCCAGTACTTC. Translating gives CASRQDRGRETQYF.

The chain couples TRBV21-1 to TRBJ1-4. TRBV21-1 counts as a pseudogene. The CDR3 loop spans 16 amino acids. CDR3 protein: CARGSGGGGTNEKLFF. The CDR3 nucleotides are TGTGCCAGGGGCTCGGGCGGGGGGGGTACTAATGAAAAACTGTTTTTT.

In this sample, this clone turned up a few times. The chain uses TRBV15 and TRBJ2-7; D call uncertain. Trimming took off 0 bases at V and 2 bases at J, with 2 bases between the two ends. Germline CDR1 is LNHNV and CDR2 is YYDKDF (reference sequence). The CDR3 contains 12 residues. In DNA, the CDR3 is TGTGCCACCAGCAGAGATACCTACGAGCAGTACTTC. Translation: CATSRDTYEQYF.

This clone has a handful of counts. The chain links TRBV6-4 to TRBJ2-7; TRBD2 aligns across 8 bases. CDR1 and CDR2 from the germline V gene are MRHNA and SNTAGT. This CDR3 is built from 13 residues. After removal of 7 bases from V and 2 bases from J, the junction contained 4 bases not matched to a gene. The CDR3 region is CASTPGLAYEQYF. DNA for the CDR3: TGTGCCAGCACCCCGGGACTAGCCTACGAGCAGTACTTC.

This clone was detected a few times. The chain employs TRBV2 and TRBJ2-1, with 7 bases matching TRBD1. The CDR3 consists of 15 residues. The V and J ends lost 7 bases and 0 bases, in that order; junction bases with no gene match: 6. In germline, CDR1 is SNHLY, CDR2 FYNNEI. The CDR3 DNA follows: TGTGCCAGCATCCCGGGACAGAGCTCCTACAATGAGCAGTTCTTC. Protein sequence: CASIPGQSSYNEQFF.

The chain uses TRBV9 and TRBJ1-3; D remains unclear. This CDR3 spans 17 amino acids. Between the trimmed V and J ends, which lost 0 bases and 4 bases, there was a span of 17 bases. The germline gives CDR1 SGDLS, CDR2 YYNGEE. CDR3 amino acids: CASSVDGYGERGNTIYF. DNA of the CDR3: TGTGCCAGCAGCGTAGACGGGTATGGGGAGAGAGGAAACACCATATATTTT.

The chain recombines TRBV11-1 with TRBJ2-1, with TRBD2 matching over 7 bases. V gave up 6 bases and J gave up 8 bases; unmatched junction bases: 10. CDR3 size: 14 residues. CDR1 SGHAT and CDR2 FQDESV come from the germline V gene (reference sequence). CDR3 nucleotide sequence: TGTGCCAGCAGTCGAAGGACTAGTATCTATGAGCAGTTCTTC. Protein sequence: CASSRRTSIYEQFF. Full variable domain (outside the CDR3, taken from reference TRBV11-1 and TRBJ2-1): EAEVAQSPRYKITEKSQAVAFWCDPISGHATLYWYRQILGQGPELLVQFQDESVVDDSQLPKDRFSAERLKGVDSTLKIQPAELGDSAMYLCASSRRTSIYEQFFGPGTRLTVL.

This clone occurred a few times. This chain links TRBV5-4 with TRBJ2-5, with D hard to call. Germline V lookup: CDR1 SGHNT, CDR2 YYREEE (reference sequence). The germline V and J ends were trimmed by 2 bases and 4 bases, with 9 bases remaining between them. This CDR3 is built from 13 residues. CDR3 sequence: CASSFFRGETQYF. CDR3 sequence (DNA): TGTGCCAGCAGCTTCTTCCGCGGAGAGACCCAGTACTTC.

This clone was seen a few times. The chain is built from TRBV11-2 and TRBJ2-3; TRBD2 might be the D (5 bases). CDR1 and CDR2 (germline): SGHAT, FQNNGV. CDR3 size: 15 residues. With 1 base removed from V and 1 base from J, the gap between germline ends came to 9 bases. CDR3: CASSLAGAGTDTQYF. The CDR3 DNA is TGTGCCAGCAGCTTAGCCGGAGCGGGCACAGATACGCAGTATTTT.

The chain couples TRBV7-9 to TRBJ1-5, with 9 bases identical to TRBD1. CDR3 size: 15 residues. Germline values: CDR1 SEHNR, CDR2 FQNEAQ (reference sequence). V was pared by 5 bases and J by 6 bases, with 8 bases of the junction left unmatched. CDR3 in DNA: TGTGCCAGCAGCCTCTGGACAGGGGTCGGTCAGCCCCAGCATTTT. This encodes CASSLWTGVGQPQHF. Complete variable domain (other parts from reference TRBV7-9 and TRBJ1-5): DTGVSQNPRHKITKRGQNVTFRCDPISEHNRLYWYRQTLGQGPEFLTYFQNEAQLEKSRLLSDRFSAERPKGSFSTLEIQRTEQGDSAMYLCASSLWTGVGQPQHFGDGTRLSIL.

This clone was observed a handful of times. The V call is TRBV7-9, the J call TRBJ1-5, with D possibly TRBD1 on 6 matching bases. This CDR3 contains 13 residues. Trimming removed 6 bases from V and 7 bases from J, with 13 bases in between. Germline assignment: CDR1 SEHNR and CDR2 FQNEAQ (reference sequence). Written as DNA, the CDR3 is TGTGCCAGCAGACCTGACAGGAGCCAGCCCCAGCATTTT. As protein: CASRPDRSQPQHF.

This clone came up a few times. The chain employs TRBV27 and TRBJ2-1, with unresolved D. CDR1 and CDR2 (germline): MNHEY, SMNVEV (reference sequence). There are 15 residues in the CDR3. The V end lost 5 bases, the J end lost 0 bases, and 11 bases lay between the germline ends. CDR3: CASSPALSSYNEQFF. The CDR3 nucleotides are TGTGCCAGCAGTCCTGCGTTGAGCTCCTACAATGAGCAGTTCTTC.

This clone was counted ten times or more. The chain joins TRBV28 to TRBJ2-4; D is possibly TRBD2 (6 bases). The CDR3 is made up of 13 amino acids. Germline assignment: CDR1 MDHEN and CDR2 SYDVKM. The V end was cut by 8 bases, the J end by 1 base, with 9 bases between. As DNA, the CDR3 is TGTGCCAGCCGACTAGGCGCCAAAAACATTCAGTACTTC. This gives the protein CASRLGAKNIQYF.